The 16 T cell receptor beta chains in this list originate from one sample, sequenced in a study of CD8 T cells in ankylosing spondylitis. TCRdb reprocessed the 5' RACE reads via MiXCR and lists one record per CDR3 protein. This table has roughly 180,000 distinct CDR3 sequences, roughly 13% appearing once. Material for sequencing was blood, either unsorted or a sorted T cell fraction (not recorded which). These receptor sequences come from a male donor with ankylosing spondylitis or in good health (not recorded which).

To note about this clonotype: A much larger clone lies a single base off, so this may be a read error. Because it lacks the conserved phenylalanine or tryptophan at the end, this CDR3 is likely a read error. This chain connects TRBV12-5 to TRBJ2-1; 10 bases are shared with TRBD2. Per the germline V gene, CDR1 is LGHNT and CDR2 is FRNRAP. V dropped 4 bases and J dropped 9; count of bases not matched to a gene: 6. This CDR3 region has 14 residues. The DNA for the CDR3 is TGTGCTAGTGGTTCGCCTAGCGGGAGCTCTGAGCAGTTCTCC. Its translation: CASGSPSGSSEQFS.

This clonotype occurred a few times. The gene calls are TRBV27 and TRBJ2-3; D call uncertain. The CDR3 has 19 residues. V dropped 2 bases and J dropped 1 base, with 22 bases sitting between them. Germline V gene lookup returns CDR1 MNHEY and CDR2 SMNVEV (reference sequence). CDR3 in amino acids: CASSLIFGSLGSGTDTQYF. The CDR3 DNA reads TGTGCCAGCAGTTTAATTTTCGGCAGTTTGGGGTCGGGCACAGATACGCAGTATTTT.

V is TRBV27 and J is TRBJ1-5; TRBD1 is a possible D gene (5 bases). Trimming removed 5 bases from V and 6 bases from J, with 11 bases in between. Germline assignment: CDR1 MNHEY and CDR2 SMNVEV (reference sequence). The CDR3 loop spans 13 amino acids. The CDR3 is CASSQGAGQPQHF. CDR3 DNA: TGTGCCAGCAGTCAAGGGGCTGGTCAGCCCCAGCATTTT.

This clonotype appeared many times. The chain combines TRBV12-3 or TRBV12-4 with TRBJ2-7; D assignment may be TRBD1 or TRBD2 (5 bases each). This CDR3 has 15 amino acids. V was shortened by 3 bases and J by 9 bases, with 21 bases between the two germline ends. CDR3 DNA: TGTGCCAGCAGTTTGGGGACCCCAAACCCCCTCGGGCAGTACTTC. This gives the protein CASSLGTPNPLGQYF.

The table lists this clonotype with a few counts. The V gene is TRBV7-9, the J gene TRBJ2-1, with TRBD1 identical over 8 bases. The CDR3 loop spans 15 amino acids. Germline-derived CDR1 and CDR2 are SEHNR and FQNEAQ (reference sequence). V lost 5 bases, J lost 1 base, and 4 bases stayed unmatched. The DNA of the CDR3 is TGTGCCAGCAGCCATACAGGGGGTTCCTACAATGAGCAGTTCTTC. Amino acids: CASSHTGGSYNEQFF.

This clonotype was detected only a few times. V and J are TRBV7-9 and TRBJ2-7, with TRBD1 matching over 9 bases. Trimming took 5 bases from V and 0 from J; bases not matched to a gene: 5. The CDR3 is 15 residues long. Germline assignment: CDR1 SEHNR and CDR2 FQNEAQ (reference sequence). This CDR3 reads CASSQGTGSSYEQYF. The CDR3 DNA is TGTGCCAGCAGCCAGGGGACAGGGAGCTCCTACGAGCAGTACTTC.

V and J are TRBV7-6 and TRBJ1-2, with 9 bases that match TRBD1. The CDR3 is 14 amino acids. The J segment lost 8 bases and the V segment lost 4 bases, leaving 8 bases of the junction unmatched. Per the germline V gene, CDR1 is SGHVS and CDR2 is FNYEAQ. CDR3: CASSSRTGAYGYTF. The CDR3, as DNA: TGTGCCAGCAGCTCCCGGACAGGGGCCTACGGCTACACCTTC. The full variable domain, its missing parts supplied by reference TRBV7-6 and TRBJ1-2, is GAGVSQSPRYKVTKRGQDVALRCDPISGHVSLYWYRQALGQGPEFLTYFNYEAQQDKSGLPNDRFSAERPEGSISTLTIQRTEQRDSAMYRCASSSRTGAYGYTFGSGTRLTVV.

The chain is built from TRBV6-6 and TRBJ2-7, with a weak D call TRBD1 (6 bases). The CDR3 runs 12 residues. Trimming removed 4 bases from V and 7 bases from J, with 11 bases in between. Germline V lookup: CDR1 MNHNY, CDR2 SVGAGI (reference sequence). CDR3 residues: CASSSGAWEQYF. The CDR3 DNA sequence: TGTGCCAGCAGTTCAGGGGCCTGGGAGCAGTACTTC.

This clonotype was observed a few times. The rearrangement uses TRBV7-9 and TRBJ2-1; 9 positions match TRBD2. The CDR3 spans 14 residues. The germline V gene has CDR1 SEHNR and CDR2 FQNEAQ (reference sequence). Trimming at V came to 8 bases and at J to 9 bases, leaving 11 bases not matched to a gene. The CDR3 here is CASLLPGTSTEQFF. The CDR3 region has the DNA TGTGCCAGCCTCCTTCCGGGGACTAGCACTGAGCAGTTCTTC.

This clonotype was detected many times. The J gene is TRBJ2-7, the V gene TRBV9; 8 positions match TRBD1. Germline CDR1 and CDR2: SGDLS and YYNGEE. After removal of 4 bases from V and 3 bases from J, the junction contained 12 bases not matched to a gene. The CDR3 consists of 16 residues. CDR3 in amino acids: CASSTWTGNGGYEQYF. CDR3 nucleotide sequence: TGTGCCAGCAGCACTTGGACAGGGAATGGTGGCTACGAGCAGTACTTC.

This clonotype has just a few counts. This CDR3 reads CASSLATSADTQYF. DNA for the CDR3: TGTGCCAGCAGCTTAGCAACTAGCGCCGATACGCAGTATTTT. V gene TRBV11-2 combines with J gene TRBJ2-3; 7 nucleotides line up with TRBD2. Germline assignment: CDR1 SGHAT and CDR2 FQNNGV. V lost 1 base and J lost 6; bases outside the gene matches: 4. CDR3 length: 14 residues.

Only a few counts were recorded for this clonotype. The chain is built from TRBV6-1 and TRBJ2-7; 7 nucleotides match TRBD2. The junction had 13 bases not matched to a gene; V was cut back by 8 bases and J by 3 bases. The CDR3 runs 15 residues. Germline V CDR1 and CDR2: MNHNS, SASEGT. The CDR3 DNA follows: TGTGCCAGCCGTGGGAGGGGCAGGCGATTCTACGAGCAGTACTTC. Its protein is CASRGRGRRFYEQYF.

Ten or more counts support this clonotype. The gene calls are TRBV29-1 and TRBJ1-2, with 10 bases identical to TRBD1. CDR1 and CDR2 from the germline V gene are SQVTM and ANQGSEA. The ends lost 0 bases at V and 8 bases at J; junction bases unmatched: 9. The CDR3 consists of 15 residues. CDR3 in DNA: TGCAGCGTTGAAGATAGCGGACAGGGGGTAGAGGGCTACACCTTC. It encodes CSVEDSGQGVEGYTF.

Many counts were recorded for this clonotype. The CDR3 spells CASSSARANVLTF. The CDR3 DNA is TGTGCCAGCAGCTCCGCCCGGGCCAACGTCCTGACTTTC. The V gene is TRBV7-8, the J gene TRBJ2-6; D remains ambiguous. Germline V lookup: CDR1 SGHVS, CDR2 FQNEAQ. V dropped 4 bases and J dropped 5 bases, with 6 bases sitting between them. CDR3 length: 13 amino acids.

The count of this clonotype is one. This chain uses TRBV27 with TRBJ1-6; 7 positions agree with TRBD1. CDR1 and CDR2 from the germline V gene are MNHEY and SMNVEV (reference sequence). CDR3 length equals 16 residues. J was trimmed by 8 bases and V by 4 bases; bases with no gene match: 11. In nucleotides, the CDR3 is TGTGCCAGCAGTTCCCCGGAGGGGGCGAGGGATTCACCCCTCCACTTT. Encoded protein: CASSSPEGARDSPLHF.

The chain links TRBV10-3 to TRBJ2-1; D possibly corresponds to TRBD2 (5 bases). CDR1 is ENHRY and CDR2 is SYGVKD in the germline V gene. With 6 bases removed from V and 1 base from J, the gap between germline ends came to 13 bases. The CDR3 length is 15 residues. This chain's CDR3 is CAIRLDFPSYNEQFF. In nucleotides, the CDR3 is TGTGCCATCAGGCTGGACTTTCCATCCTACAATGAGCAGTTCTTC.